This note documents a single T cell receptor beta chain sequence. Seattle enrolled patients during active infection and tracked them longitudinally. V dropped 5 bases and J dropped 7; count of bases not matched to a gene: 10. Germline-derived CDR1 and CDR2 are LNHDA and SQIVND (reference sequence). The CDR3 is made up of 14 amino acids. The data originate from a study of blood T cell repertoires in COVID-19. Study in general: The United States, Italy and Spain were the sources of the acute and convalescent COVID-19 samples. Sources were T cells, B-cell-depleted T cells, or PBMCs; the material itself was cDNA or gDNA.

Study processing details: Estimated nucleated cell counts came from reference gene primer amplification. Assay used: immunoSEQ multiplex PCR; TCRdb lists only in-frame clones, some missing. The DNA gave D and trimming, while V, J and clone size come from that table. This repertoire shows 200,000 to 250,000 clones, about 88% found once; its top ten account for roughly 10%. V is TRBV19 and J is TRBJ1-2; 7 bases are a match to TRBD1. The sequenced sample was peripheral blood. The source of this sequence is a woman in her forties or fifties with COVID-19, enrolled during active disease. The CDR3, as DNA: TGTGCCAGTAGTCCCTGGACAGGCTCTTTTGGCTACACCTTC. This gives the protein CASSPWTGSFGYTF.